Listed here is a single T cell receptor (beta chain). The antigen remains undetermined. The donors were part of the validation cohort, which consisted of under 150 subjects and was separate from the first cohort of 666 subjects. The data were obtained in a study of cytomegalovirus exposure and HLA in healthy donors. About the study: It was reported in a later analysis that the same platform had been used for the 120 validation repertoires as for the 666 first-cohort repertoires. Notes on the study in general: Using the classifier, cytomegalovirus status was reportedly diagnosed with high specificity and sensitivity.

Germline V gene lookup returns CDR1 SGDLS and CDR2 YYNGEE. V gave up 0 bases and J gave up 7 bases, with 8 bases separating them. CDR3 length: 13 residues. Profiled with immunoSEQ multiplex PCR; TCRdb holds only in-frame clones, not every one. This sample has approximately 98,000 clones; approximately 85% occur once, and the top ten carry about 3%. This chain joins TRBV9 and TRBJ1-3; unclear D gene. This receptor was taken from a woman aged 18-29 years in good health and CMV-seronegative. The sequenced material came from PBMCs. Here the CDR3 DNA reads TGTGCCAGCAGCGTAGGCGGAGGGAACACCATATATTTT. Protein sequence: CASSVGGGNTIYF.